The clone carrying this T cell receptor (beta chain) was seen more than once but under ten times. Antigen unknown. The CDR3 is 15 residues long. V gave up 5 bases and J gave up 1 base, with 14 bases separating them. CDR1 SEHNR and CDR2 FQNEAQ come from the germline V gene (reference sequence). A single record per CDR3 protein comes from TCRdb applying MiXCR to the 5' RACE reads. The table includes 200,000 to 300,000 distinct CDR3 sequences, approximately 15% detected once. The data derive from a study of T-cell memory formation after mild COVID-19. The study's findings and limits: Pre-infection memory harbored some responding clones, suggesting cross-reactive memory joined.

This clonotype was sampled from a man between 18 and 35 years old who had mild COVID-19 (a few samples of this study predate the infection). Cell type and time point are not known. The sample consisted of PBMCs or a T cell subset sorted from them (not recorded which). This chain joins TRBV7-9 and TRBJ1-1; D is possibly TRBD1 (6 bases). The chain's CDR3 is CASSTLSDRNTEAFF. The CDR3 nucleotides read TGTGCCAGCAGCACCCTATCGGACAGGAACACTGAAGCTTTCTTT. The complete variable domain, with remaining parts taken from reference TRBV7-9 and TRBJ1-1, reads DTGVSQNPRHKITKRGQNVTFRCDPISEHNRLYWYRQTLGQGPEFLTYFQNEAQLEKSRLLSDRFSAERPKGSFSTLEIQRTEQGDSAMYLCASSTLSDRNTEAFFGQGTRLTVV.